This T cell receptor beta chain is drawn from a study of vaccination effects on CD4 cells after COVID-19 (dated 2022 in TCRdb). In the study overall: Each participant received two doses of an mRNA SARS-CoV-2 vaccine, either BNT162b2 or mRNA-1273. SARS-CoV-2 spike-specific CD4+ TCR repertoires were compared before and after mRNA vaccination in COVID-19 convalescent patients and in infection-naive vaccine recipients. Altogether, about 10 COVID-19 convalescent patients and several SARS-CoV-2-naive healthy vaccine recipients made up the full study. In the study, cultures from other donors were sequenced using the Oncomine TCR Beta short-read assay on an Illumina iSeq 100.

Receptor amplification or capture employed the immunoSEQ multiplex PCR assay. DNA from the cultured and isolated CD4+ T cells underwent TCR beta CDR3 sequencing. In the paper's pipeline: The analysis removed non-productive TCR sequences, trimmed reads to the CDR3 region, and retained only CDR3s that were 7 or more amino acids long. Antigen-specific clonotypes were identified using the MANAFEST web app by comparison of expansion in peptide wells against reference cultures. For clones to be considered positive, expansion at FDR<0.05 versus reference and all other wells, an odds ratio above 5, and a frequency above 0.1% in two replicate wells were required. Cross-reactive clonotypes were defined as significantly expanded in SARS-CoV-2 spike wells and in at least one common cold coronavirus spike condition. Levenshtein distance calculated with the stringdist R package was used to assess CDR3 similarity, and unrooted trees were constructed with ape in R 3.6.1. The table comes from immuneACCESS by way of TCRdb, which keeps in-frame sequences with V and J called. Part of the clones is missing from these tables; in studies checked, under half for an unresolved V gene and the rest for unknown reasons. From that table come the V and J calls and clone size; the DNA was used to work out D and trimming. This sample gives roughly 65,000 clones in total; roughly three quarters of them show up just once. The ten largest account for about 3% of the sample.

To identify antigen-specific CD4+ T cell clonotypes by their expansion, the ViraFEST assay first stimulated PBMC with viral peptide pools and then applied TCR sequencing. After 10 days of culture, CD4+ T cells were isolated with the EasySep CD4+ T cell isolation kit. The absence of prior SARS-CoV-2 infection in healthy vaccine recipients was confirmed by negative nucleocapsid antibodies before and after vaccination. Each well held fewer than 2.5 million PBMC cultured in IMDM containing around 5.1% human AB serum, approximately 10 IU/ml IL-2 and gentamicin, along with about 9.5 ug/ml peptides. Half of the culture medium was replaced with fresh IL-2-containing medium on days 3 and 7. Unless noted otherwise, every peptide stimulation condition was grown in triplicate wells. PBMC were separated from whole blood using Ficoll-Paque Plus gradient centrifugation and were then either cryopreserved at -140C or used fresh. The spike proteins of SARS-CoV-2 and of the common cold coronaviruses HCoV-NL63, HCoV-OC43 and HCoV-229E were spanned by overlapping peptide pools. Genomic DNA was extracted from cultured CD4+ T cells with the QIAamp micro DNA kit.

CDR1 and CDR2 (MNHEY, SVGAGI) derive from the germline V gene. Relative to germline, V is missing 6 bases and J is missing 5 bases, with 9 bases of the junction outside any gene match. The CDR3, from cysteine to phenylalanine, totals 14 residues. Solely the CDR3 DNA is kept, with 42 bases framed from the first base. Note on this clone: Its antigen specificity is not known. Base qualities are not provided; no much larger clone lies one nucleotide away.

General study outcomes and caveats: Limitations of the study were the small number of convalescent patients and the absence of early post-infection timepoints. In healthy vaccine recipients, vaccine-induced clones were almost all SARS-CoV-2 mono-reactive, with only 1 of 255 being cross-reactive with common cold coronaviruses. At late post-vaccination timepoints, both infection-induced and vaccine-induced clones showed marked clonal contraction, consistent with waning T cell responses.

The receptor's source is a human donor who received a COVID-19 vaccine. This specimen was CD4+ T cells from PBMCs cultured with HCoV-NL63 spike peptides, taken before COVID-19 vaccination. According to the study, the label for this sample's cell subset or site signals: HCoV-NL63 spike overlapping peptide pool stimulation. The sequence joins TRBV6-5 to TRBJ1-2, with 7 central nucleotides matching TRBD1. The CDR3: CASSATMTGYGYTF. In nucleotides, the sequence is TGTGCCAGCAGCGCGACCATGACAGGGTATGGCTACACCTTC.